This T cell receptor (beta chain) was found in a study of cytomegalovirus exposure and HLA in healthy donors. The table lists this clone with a few counts. The PCR was carried out with 60 Vbeta primers and 13 Jbeta primers. Clones were read by immunoSEQ multiplex PCR, and TCRdb kept only the in-frame ones, dropping some. Of more than 80,000 clones listed, roughly 74% are singletons. There are 12 residues in the CDR3. Germline CDR1 KGHSH, CDR2 LQKENI. The sequenced sample was PBMCs. The chain employs TRBV18 and TRBJ2-2; D possibly corresponds to TRBD1 (6 bases). The sequence derives from a man between 40 and 49 years old in good health and CMV-seronegative. CDR3 DNA sequence: TGTGCGGGGGCAAGGAACACCGGGGAGCTGTTTTTT. Its translation: CAGARNTGELFF.